This TCR beta chain was observed in a study of post-analysis software for immune sequencing data. Study conclusions and caveats: People with multiple sclerosis had a significantly lower normalized Chao1 diversity than controls did. Patients used about 5 TRBV segments, including TRBV5-6, TRBV5-1 and TRBV20-1, more often than controls.

CDR3 length: 15 amino acids. Trimming took off 5 bases at V and 3 bases at J, with 19 bases between the two ends. Per germline, CDR1 SQVTM and CDR2 ANQGSEA. The library was made from cDNA and included unique molecular identifiers. TCRdb re-called the PCR reads with MiXCR, one entry per CDR3 protein. The data contain roughly 800,000 distinct CDR3 sequences, under 60% of them singletons. Note on this clonotype: The antigen is unknown.

The receptor was isolated from a girl between 10 and 17 years old with multiple sclerosis. V usage is TRBV29-1 and J usage is TRBJ1-2; a possible D gene is TRBD1 (6 bases). The source material was blood. CDR3 sequence: CSVLLPGGGHYGYTF. The DNA of the CDR3 is TGCAGCGTTTTGCTACCCGGGGGGGGCCACTATGGCTACACCTTC.